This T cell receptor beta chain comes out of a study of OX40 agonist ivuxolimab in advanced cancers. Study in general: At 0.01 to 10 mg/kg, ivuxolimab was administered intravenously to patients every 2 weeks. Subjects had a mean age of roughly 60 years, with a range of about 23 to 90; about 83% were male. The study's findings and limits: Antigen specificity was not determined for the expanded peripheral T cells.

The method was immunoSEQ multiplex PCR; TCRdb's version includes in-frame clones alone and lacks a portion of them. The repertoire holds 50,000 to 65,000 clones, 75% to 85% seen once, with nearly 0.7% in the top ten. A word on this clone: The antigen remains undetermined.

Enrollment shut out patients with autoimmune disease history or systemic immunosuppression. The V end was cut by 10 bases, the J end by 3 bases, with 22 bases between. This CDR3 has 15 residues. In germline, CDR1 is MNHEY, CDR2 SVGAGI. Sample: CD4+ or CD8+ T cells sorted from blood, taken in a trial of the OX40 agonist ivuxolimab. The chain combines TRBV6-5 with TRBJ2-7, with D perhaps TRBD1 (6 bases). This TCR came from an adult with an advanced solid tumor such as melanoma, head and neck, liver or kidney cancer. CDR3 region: CATRRTAQGIYEQYF. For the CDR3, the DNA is TGTGCCACCCGGCGGACAGCGCAGGGCATCTACGAGCAGTACTTC.